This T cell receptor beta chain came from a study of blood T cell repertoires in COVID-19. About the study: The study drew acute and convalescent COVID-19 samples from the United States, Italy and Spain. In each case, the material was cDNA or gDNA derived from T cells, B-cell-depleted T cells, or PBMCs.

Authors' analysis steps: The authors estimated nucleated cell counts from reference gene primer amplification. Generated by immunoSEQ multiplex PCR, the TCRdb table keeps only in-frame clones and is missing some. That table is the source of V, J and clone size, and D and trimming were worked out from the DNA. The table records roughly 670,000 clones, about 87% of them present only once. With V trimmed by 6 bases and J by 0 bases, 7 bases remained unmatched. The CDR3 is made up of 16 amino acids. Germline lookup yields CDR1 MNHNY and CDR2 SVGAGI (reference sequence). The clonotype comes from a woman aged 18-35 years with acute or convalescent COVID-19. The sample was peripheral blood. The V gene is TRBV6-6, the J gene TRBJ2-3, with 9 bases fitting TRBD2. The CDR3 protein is CASSHSTSGSTDTQYF. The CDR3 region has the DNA TGTGCCAGCAGCCATTCTACTAGCGGGAGCACAGATACGCAGTATTTT.